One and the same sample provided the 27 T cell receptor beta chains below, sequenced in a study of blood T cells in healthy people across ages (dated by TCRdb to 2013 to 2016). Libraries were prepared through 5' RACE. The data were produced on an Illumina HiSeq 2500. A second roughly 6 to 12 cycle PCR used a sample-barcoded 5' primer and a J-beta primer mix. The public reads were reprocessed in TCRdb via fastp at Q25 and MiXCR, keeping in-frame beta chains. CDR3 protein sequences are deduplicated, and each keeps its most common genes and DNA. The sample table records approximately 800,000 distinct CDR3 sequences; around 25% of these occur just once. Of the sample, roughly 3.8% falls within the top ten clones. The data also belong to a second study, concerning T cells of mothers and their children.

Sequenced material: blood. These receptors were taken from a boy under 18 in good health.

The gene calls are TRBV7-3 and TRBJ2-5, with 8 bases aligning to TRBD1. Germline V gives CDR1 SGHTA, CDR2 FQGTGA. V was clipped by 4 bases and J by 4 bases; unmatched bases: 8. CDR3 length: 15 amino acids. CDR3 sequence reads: CASSSSRTGSETQYF. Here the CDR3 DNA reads TGTGCCAGCAGCTCCTCCCGGACAGGGTCAGAGACCCAGTACTTC.

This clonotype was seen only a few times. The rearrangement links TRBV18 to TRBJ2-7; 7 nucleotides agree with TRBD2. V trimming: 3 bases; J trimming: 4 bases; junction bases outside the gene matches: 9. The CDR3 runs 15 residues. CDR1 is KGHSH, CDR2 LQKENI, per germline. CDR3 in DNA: TGTGCCAGCTCACCCGGGGGGATCGGGGCTTACGAGCAGTACTTC. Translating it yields CASSPGGIGAYEQYF.

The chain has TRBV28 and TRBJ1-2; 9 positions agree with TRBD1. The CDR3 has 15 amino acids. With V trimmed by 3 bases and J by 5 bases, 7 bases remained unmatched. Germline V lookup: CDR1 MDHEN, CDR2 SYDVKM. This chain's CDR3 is CASSFGTGTRYGYTF. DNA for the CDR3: TGTGCCAGCAGTTTCGGGACAGGGACGAGATATGGCTACACCTTC.

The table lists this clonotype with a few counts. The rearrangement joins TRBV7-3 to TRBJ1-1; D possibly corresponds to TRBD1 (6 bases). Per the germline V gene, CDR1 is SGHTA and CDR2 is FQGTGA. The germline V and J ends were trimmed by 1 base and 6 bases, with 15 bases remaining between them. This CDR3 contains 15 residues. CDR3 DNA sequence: TGTGCCAGCAGCTTAATAGGGGGAGCGGGGGCTGAAGCTTTCTTT. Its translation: CASSLIGGAGAEAFF. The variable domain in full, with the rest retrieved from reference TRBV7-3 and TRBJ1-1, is GAGVSQTPSNKVTEKGKYVELRCDPISGHTALYWYRQSLGQGPEFLIYFQGTGAADDSGLPNDRFFAVRPEGSVSTLKIQRTERGDSAVYLCASSLIGGAGAEAFFGQGTRLTVV.

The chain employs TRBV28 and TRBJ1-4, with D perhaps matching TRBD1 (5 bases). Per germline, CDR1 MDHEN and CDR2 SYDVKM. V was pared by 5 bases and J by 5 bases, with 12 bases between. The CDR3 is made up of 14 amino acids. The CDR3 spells CASSTGGWNEKLFF. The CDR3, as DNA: TGTGCCAGCAGTACCGGGGGATGGAATGAAAAACTGTTTTTT.

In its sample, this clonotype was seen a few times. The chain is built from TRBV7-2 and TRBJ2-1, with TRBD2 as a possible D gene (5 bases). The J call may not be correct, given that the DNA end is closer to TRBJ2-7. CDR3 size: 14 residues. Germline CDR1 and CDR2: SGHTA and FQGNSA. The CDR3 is CASSPETLAYEQYF. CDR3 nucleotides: TGTGCCAGCAGCCCAGAGACACTAGCCTACGAGCAGTACTTC.

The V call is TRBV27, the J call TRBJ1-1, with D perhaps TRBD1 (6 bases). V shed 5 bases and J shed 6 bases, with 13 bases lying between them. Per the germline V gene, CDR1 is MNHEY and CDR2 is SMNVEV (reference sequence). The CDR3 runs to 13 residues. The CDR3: CASSIRGGAEAFF. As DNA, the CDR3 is TGTGCCAGCAGTATTAGGGGGGGGGCTGAAGCTTTCTTT.

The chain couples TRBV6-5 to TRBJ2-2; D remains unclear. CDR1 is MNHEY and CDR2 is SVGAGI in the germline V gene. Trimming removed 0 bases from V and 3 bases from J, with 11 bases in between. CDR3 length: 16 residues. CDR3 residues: CASSYSKQLYTGELFF. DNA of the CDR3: TGTGCCAGCAGTTACTCGAAACAGTTGTACACCGGGGAGCTGTTTTTT.

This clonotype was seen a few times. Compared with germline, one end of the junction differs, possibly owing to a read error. In DNA form, the CDR3 reads TGTGCCAGCAGCGTGGGACTTGCGTTCAAGCAGCTCTTC. It is translated as CASSVGLAFKQLF. The gene calls are TRBV7-2 and TRBJ2-5; tentatively, D is TRBD2 (6 bases). Germline loops: CDR1 SGHTA, CDR2 FQGNSA. The CDR3 covers 13 residues. The entire variable domain, with the rest obtained from reference TRBV7-2 and TRBJ2-5, is as follows: GAGVSQSPSNKVTEKGKDVELRCDPISGHTALYWYRQSLGQGLEFLIYFQGNSAPDKSGLPSDRFSAERTGGSVSTLTIQRTQQEDSAVYLCASSVGLAFKQLFGPGTRLLVL.

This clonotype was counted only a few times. Here the CDR3 reads CATSDPPLAGGETQYF. CDR3 in DNA: TGTGCCACCAGTGATCCGCCACTAGCGGGTGGCGAGACCCAGTACTTC. The J gene is TRBJ2-5, the V gene TRBV24-1; 9 positions agree with TRBD2. Germline CDR1 KGHDR, CDR2 SFDVKD. J was trimmed by 5 bases and V by 3 bases; bases with no gene match: 9. The CDR3 runs to 16 residues.

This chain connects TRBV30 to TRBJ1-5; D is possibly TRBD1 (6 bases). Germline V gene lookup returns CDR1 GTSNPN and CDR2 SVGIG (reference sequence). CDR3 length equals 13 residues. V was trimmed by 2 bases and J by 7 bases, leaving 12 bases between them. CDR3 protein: CAWSTRGGQPQHF. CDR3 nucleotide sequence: TGTGCCTGGAGTACCCGGGGGGGCCAGCCCCAGCATTTT. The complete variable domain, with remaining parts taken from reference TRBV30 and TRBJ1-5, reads SQTIHQWPATLVQPVGSPLSLECTVEGTSNPNLYWYRQAAGRGLQLLFYSVGIGQISSEVPQNLSASRPQDRQFILSSKKLLLSDSGFYLCAWSTRGGQPQHFGDGTRLSIL.

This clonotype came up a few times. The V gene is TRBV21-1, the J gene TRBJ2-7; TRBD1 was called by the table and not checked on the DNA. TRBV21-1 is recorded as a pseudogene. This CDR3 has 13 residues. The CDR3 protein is CASRNTGGGEQYF. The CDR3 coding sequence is TGTGCCAGCAGAAATACAGGGGGCGGCGAGCAGTACTTC.

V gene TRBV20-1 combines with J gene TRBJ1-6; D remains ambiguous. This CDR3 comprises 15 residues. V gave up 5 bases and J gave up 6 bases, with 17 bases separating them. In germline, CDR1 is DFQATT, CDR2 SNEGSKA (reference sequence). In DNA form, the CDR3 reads TGCAGTGCTGGAAGTAGACAAGACCTTAATTCACCCCTCCACTTT. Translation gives CSAGSRQDLNSPLHF.

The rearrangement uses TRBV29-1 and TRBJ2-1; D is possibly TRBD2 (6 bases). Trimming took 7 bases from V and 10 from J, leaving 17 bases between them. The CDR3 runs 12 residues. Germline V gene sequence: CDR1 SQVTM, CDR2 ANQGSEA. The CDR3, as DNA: TGCAGCGGGGGACTGTGGATAAGGGAGCAGTTCTTC. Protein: CSGGLWIREQFF.

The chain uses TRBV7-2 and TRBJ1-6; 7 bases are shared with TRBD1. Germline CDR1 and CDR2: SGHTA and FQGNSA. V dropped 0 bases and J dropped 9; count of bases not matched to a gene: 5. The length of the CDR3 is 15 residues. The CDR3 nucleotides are TGTGCCAGCAGCTTAGCGCAGGGGGGAAGTTCACCCCTCCACTTT. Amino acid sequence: CASSLAQGGSSPLHF. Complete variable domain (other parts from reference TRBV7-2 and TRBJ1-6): GAGVSQSPSNKVTEKGKDVELRCDPISGHTALYWYRQSLGQGLEFLIYFQGNSAPDKSGLPSDRFSAERTGGSVSTLTIQRTQQEDSAVYLCASSLAQGGSSPLHFGNGTRLTVT.

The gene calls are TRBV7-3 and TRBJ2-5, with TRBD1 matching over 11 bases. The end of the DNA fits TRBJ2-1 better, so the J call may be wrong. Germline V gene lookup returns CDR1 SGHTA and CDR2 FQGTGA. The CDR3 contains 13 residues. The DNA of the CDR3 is TGTGCCAGCAGCCCCGGGACAGGGGGTGAGCAGTTCTTC. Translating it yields CASSPGTGGEQFF.

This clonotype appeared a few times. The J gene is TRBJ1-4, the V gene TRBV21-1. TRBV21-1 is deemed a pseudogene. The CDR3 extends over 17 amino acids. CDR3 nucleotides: TGTGCCAGCAGCCAAGAAAACCCAAAAACGAGATTGGGAGCTGTGTTTTTT. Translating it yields CASSQENPKTRLGAVFF.

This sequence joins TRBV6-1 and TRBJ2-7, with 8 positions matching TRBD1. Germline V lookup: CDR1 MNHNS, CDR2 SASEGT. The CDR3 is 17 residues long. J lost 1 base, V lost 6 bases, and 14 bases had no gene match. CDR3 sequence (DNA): TGTGCCAGCAGCCAACGACCCCCTAGACAGGGGTCCTACGAGCAGTACTTC. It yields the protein CASSQRPPRQGSYEQYF.

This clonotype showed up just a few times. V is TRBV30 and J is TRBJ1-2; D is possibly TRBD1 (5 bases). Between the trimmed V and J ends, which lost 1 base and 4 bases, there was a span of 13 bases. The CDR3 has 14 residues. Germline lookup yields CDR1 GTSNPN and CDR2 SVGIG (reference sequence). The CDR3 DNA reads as TGTGCCTGGAGTGGCTTATTGGGGGGCTATGGCTACACCTTC. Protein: CAWSGLLGGYGYTF.

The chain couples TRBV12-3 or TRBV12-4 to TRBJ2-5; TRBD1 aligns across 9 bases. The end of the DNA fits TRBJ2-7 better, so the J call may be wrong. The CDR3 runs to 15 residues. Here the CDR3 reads CASSRTGGDSYEQYF. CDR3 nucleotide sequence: TGTGCCAGCAGTCGCACAGGGGGCGACTCCTACGAGCAGTACTTC.

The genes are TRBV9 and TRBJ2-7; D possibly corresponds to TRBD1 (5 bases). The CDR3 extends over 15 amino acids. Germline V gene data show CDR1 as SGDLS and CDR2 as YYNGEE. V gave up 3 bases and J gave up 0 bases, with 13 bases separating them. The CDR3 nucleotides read TGTGCCAGCAGCGCGACAGCTAAGTCCTCCTACGAGCAGTACTTC. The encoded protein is CASSATAKSSYEQYF.

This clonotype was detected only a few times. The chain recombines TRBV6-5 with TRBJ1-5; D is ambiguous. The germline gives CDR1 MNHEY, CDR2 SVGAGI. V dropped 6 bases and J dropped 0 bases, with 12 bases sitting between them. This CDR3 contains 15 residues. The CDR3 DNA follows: TGTGCCAGCAGACGAGACCACGGTAGCAATCAGCCCCAGCATTTT. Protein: CASRRDHGSNQPQHF.

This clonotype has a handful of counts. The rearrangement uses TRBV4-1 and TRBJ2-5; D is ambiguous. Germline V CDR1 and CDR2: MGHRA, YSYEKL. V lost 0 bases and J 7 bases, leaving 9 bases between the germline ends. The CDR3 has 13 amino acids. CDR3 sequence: CASSQERTGTQYF. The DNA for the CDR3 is TGCGCCAGCAGCCAAGAGAGGACGGGGACCCAGTACTTC.

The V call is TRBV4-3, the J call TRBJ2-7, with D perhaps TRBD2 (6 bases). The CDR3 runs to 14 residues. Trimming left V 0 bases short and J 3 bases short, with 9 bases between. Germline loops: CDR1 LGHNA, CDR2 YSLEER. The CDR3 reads CASSQDWRGYEQYF. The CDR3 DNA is TGCGCCAGCAGCCAAGATTGGAGGGGCTACGAGCAGTACTTC.

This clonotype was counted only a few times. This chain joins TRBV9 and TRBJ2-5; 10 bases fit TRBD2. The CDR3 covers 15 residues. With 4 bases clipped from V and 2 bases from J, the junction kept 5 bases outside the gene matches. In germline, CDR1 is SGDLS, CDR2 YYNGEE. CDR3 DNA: TGTGCCAGCAGCACTCGGGGACTAGCGCAAGAGACCCAGTACTTC. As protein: CASSTRGLAQETQYF.

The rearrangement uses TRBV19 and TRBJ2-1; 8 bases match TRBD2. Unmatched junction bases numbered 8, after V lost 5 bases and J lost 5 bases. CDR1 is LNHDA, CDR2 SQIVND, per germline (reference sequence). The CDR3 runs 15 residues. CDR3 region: CASSPSGRGDNEQFF. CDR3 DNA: TGTGCCAGTAGTCCCAGCGGGAGAGGGGACAATGAGCAGTTCTTC.

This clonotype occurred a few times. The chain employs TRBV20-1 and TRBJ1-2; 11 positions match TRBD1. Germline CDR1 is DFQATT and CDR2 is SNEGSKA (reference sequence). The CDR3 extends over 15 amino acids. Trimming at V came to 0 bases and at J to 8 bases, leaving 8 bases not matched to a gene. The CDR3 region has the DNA TGCAGTGCTAGAGATTTGGACAGGGGGCCTCGAGGCTACACCTTC. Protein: CSARDLDRGPRGYTF.